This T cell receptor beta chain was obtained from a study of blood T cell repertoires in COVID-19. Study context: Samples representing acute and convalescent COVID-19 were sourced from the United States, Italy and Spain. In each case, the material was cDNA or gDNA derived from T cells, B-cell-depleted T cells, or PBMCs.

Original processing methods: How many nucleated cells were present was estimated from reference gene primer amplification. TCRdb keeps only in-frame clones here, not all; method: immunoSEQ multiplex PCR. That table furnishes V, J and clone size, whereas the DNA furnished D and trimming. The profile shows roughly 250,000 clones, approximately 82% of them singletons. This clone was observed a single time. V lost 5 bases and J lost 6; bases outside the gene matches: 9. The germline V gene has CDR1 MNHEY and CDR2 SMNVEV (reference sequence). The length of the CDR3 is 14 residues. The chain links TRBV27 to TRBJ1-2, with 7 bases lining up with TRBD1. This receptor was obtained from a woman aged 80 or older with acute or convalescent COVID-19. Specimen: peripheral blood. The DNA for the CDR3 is TGTGCCAGCAGTCCCCTGACAGGGAAGGATGGCTACACCTTC. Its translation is CASSPLTGKDGYTF.